Here is one TCR beta chain with its context. This may arise from a read error, as a much more abundant clone is one base away. The entry originates in a study of blood T cell repertoires in COVID-19. Study context: PBMCs, B-cell-depleted T cells, or T cells were the source of the cDNA or gDNA that made up the material.

Clones were sequenced by immunoSEQ multiplex PCR, and TCRdb holds only the in-frame ones, with some missing. The profile shows around 300,000 clones, approximately 91% of them singletons. Sequencing was done on a sample of peripheral blood. This TCR came from a woman in her twenties or thirties with COVID-19, enrolled during active disease.

The CDR3 DNA is TGTGCCAGCAGCTTGGGGGGACAGGAGGTTTCACCCCTCCACTTT. Translation: CASSLGGQEVSPLHF. This chain connects TRBV5-5 to TRBJ1-6, with 8 bases lining up with TRBD1. V was clipped by 0 bases and J by 9 bases; unmatched bases: 5. Germline V gene lookup returns CDR1 SGHKS and CDR2 YYEKEE (reference sequence). The CDR3 has 15 residues.